This TCR beta chain was found in a study of T cell changes during pregnancy in multiple sclerosis. V was pared by 7 bases and J by 4 bases, with 7 bases of the junction left unmatched. Germline CDR1 and CDR2: SQVTM and ANQGSEA. The CDR3 spans 13 residues. Assay: immunoSEQ multiplex PCR; the TCRdb copy retains only in-frame clones and omits some. The sample lists roughly 65,000 clones; about 90% were seen once. The sample consisted of peripheral blood, taken in the third trimester of pregnancy. The rearrangement uses TRBV29-1 and TRBJ2-5, with 9 bases that match TRBD1. The origin of this receptor is a female donor in good health, enrolled as a control in a pregnancy study. The CDR3 DNA follows: TGCAGCGCACCTCCGGGACAGGGAGAGACCCAGTACTTC. Translation gives CSAPPGQGETQYF.